A single sample is the source of the 24 T cell receptor beta chains below, sequenced in a study of OX40 agonist ivuxolimab in advanced cancers. Here immunoSEQ multiplex PCR was the method, and the copy in TCRdb shows in-frame clones only, minus some. This table holds around 51,000 clones, about 86% found once. This material consisted of CD4+ or CD8+ T cells sorted from blood, taken in a trial of the OX40 agonist ivuxolimab. These receptors were taken from an adult with an advanced solid tumor such as melanoma, head and neck, liver or kidney cancer.

The chain employs TRBV7-9 and TRBJ2-7; D perhaps matches TRBD2 (5 bases). V gave up 3 bases and J gave up 9 bases, with 15 bases separating them. The V gene's germline CDR1 is SEHNR and CDR2 FQNEAQ (reference sequence). The CDR3 contains 13 residues. CDR3 amino acids: CASSLGSEGGQYF. Here the CDR3 DNA reads TGTGCCAGCAGCTTGGGGAGCGAAGGCGGGCAGTACTTC.

This clone was seen a handful of times. V is TRBV6-1 and J is TRBJ1-1; TRBD1 is a possible D gene (5 bases). V was clipped by 6 bases and J by 5 bases, with 13 bases between them. The CDR3 is made up of 13 amino acids. Germline V gene lookup returns CDR1 MNHNS and CDR2 SASEGT. For the CDR3, the DNA is TGTGCCAGCAGCGAGGGGCCGTGGACTGAAGCTTTCTTT. Translation: CASSEGPWTEAFF.

This chain joins TRBV2 and TRBJ2-2; D gene ambiguous. CDR3 length equals 14 residues. V shed 8 bases and J shed 1 base, with 11 bases lying between them. Germline V gives CDR1 SNHLY, CDR2 FYNNEI. The CDR3, as DNA: TGTGCCAGCGACGAGCAAAGGAACACCGGGGAGCTGTTTTTT. Amino acids: CASDEQRNTGELFF.

This clone was detected a few times. The gene calls are TRBV7-2 and TRBJ1-5, with D uncertain. CDR1 and CDR2 (germline): SGHTA, FQGNSA. The CDR3 runs to 15 residues. V was cut by 0 bases and J by 6 bases, with 12 bases left in between. DNA for the CDR3: TGTGCCAGCAGCTTAGCGTGGGGTTCCGCTCAGCCCCAGCATTTT. Its protein is CASSLAWGSAQPQHF.

The chain recombines TRBV5-1 with TRBJ2-7, with D perhaps TRBD1 or TRBD2 (5 bases each). CDR1 and CDR2 (germline): SGHRS, YFSETQ. The CDR3 extends over 13 amino acids. V lost 3 bases and J 1 base, leaving 8 bases between the germline ends. CDR3 protein: CASSWDPSYEQYF. CDR3 nucleotides: TGCGCCAGCAGCTGGGACCCTTCCTACGAGCAGTACTTC.

The chain joins TRBV29-1 to TRBJ2-3, with no clear D. V was cut by 4 bases and J by 0 bases, with 14 bases left in between. The CDR3 spans 15 residues. Germline CDR1 and CDR2: SQVTM and ANQGSEA. The DNA of the CDR3 is TGCAGCGTTGCTACGTTCGACTCCAGCACAGATACGCAGTATTTT. It codes for CSVATFDSSTDTQYF.

J is TRBJ1-2 and V is TRBV10-3, with 8 bases lining up with TRBD1. The CDR3 totals 13 residues. The germline CDR1 and CDR2 sequences are ENHRY and SYGVKD. J lost 6 bases, V lost 7 bases, and 7 bases had no gene match. The CDR3 region has the DNA TGTGCCATCAAGCAGACAGGGGAGGATGGCTACACCTTC. The encoded protein is CAIKQTGEDGYTF.

The chain couples TRBV15 to TRBJ2-2, with unresolved D. V was clipped by 1 base and J by 4 bases, with 4 bases between them. CDR1 is LNHNV and CDR2 is YYDKDF in the germline V gene (reference sequence). CDR3 size: 13 residues. The CDR3 DNA sequence: TGTGCCACCAGCAGAGGGGGCACCGGGGAGCTGTTTTTT. Translation: CATSRGGTGELFF.

V and J are TRBV6-6 and TRBJ2-7; D is possibly TRBD1 (6 bases). This CDR3 is 14 amino acids long. Germline assignment: CDR1 MNHNY and CDR2 SVGAGI (reference sequence). The V gene lost 2 bases and the J gene lost 1 base, with 9 bases spanning the gap. CDR3 in amino acids: CASSYTGQSYEQYF. CDR3 nucleotide sequence: TGTGCCAGCAGTTACACGGGACAATCCTACGAGCAGTACTTC.

This chain connects TRBV19 to TRBJ1-4; D might be TRBD1 (6 bases). The germline gives CDR1 LNHDA, CDR2 SQIVND (reference sequence). This CDR3 has 15 residues. Between the trimmed V and J ends, which lost 1 base and 10 bases, there was a span of 16 bases. The CDR3 sequence is CASSIGPAQGIKLFF. CDR3 DNA sequence: TGTGCCAGTAGTATAGGGCCCGCCCAGGGGATAAAACTGTTTTTT.

This clone was observed once. The rearrangement uses TRBV29-1 and TRBJ2-2, with D possibly matching TRBD1 (6 bases). CDR1 is SQVTM and CDR2 is ANQGSEA in the germline V gene. V gave up 6 bases and J gave up 7 bases, with 15 bases separating them. The CDR3 is 13 amino acids. In DNA, the CDR3 is TGCAGCGTCGCAGGGGTAAAGGGCGGGGAGCTGTTTTTT. Its translation is CSVAGVKGGELFF.

The rearrangement joins TRBV5-6 to TRBJ2-1, with 9 bases that match TRBD2. V trimming: 4 bases; J trimming: 7 bases; junction bases outside the gene matches: 6. The CDR3 sequence is 14 residues long. CDR1 SGHDT and CDR2 YYEEEE come from the germline V gene. CDR3 coding DNA: TGTGCCAGCAGCCTCGGGACTAGCCGGAATGAGCAGTTCTTC. Its protein product is CASSLGTSRNEQFF. Combining the CDR3 with reference TRBV5-6 and TRBJ2-1 gives the whole variable domain DAGVTQSPTHLIKTRGQQVTLRCSPKSGHDTVSWYQQALGQGPQFIFQYYEEEERQRGNFPDRFSGHQFPNYSSELNVNALLLGDSALYLCASSLGTSRNEQFFGPGTRLTVL.

V is TRBV1 and J is TRBJ1-1. TRBV1 is a known pseudogene. This CDR3 has 15 residues. CDR3 region: CTSSQGDGEDTEAFF. The CDR3 nucleotides are TGCACCAGCAGCCAAGGGGATGGAGAGGACACTGAAGCTTTCTTT.

J is TRBJ2-5 and V is TRBV6-5, with D unclear. V dropped 0 bases and J dropped 2 bases, with 10 bases sitting between them. The CDR3 extends over 15 amino acids. Germline V gene data show CDR1 as MNHEY and CDR2 as SVGAGI. The CDR3 is CASSYSESVQETQYF. Written as DNA, the CDR3 is TGTGCCAGCAGTTACTCGGAGAGCGTACAAGAGACCCAGTACTTC.

This clone was seen a handful of times. V and J are TRBV9 and TRBJ2-2; TRBD2 matches at 7 bases. CDR3 length equals 15 residues. Trimming took 3 bases from V and 4 from J; bases not matched to a gene: 6. CDR1 SGDLS and CDR2 YYNGEE come from the germline V gene. The CDR3 loop reads CASSAGGVLTGELFF. The CDR3 DNA is TGTGCCAGCAGCGCGGGGGGAGTTCTCACCGGGGAGCTGTTTTTT.

The rearrangement uses TRBV5-1 and TRBJ2-5; D call uncertain. CDR3 length equals 12 residues. The V end was cut by 0 bases, the J end by 5 bases, with 5 bases between. Germline lookup yields CDR1 SGHRS and CDR2 YFSETQ. CDR3 region: CASSLAGETQYF. CDR3 bases: TGCGCCAGCAGCTTGGCCGGGGAGACCCAGTACTTC.

The V call is TRBV6-1, the J call TRBJ2-7; no clear D gene. In germline, CDR1 is MNHNS, CDR2 SASEGT. The ends were cut back, 5 bases at V and 2 bases at J, with 16 bases in the middle. The CDR3 runs 15 residues. CDR3 sequence (DNA): TGTGCCAGCAGTCCGAAGACGACGCTAACCTACGAGCAGTACTTC. It encodes CASSPKTTLTYEQYF.

The chain is built from TRBV6-6 and TRBJ1-2; 7 bases agree with TRBD1. V shed 7 bases, J shed 8 bases, and the junction held 7 bases outside the gene matches. CDR3 length equals 12 residues. Germline CDR1 is MNHNY and CDR2 is SVGAGI (reference sequence). The CDR3 reads CASNLNRGGYTF. CDR3 bases: TGTGCCAGCAATTTAAACAGGGGAGGCTACACCTTC.

CDR3 region: CASAEDRLNTEAFF. In DNA, the CDR3 is TGTGCTAGTGCCGAGGACAGACTGAACACTGAAGCTTTCTTT. This chain connects TRBV12-5 to TRBJ1-1; tentatively, D is TRBD1 (6 bases). The V gene lost 7 bases and the J gene lost 0 bases, with 12 bases spanning the gap. The CDR3 is made up of 14 amino acids. In germline, CDR1 is LGHNT, CDR2 FRNRAP.

Of note for this clone: The sample contains more than one DNA sequence encoding this CDR3. V usage is TRBV4-3 and J usage is TRBJ1-1; perhaps TRBD1 as D (5 bases). Trimming pared 2 bases from V and 1 base from J, leaving 8 bases between. This CDR3 contains 14 residues. Per the germline V gene, CDR1 is LGHNA and CDR2 is YSLEER. The CDR3 region is CASSQLGGNTEAFF. The CDR3 DNA follows: TGCGCCAGCAGCCAACTTGGGGGGAACACTGAAGCTTTCTTT.

This clone showed up just a few times. The CDR3 here is CASSFNLGQGATYGYTF. The CDR3 nucleotides are TGTGCCAGCAGTTTCAACCTCGGACAGGGAGCTACCTATGGCTACACCTTC. This chain connects TRBV7-9 to TRBJ1-2, with 8 bases fitting TRBD1. The V gene end was trimmed by 6 bases and the J gene end by 4 bases; junction bases not matched to a gene: 16. Looked up from germline, CDR1 is SEHNR and CDR2 is FQNEAQ (reference sequence). The CDR3 covers 17 residues.

Here the CDR3 reads CASSQSTVEAFF. The DNA of the CDR3 is TGTGCCAGCAGCCAATCCACAGTTGAAGCTTTCTTT. The chain combines TRBV14 with TRBJ1-1, with D uncertain. The germline gives CDR1 SGHDN, CDR2 FVKESK. Between the trimmed V and J ends, which lost 2 bases and 7 bases, there was a span of 8 bases. The CDR3 is 12 amino acids.

This chain joins TRBV9 and TRBJ1-1; no reliable D call. Trimming shortened V by 0 bases and J by 4 bases, and 7 bases separated the two germline ends. Germline loops: CDR1 SGDLS, CDR2 YYNGEE. This CDR3 contains 13 residues. The CDR3 spells CASSVARSTEAFF. In DNA, the CDR3 is TGTGCCAGCAGCGTAGCGCGTAGCACTGAAGCTTTCTTT.

The chain recombines TRBV7-8 with TRBJ2-5; D perhaps matches TRBD2 (5 bases). Germline CDR1 reads SGHVS; CDR2 reads FQNEAQ. CDR3 length: 13 residues. Trimming stripped 1 base from V and 13 bases from J, with 16 bases between. This chain's CDR3 is CASSLVSGLGRYF. The CDR3 region has the DNA TGTGCCAGCAGCTTAGTATCGGGCCTAGGGAGGTACTTC.